The entry below gives a single T cell receptor beta chain sequence along with its context. This CDR3 region has 14 residues. Germline-derived CDR1 and CDR2 are SGHAT and FQNNGV. Trimming removed 3 bases from V and 3 bases from J, with 12 bases in between. These data come from a study of Graves' ophthalmopathy and Graves' hyperthyroidism. Clinical symptoms and serum thyroxine were used for diagnosis; TRAb, thyroid ultrasound and orbital computed tomography were also relied on. Investigators amplified TCR beta CDR3 regions from RNA transcripts. The workflow started with a first-round RT-PCR run with HTBI primers and then moved on to a second-round multiplex PCR. TCRdb itself ran the multiplex PCR reads through MiXCR, one entry per CDR3 protein. The sample consists of about 400,000 distinct CDR3 sequences, about a sixth of them appearing once.

This chain joins TRBV11-2 and TRBJ2-7; no definite D call. This receptor was obtained from a young woman with Graves' ophthalmopathy. Input material: peripheral blood. CDR3 region: CASSFVGRGYEQYF. CDR3 sequence (DNA): TGTGCCAGCAGCTTTGTGGGTCGAGGCTACGAGCAGTACTTC.